This TCR beta chain was sequenced in a study of blood T cell repertoires in COVID-19. Study-wide context: Specimens from acute and convalescent COVID-19 originated in the United States, Italy and Spain. In each case, the material was cDNA or gDNA derived from T cells, B-cell-depleted T cells, or PBMCs.

Original handling: The authors estimated nucleated cell counts from reference gene primer amplification. Sequencing used immunoSEQ multiplex PCR; TCRdb keeps in-frame clones, though not all of them. Clone size and V and J calls were adopted from that table, with D and trimming inferred from the DNA. The sample yields about 99,000 clones, approximately 90% seen once. Sequencing used peripheral blood. This clonotype was obtained from a man aged 50-60 years in a cohort sampled during active COVID-19.

CDR3 in amino acids: CASSMTSGATGEQYF. The CDR3 DNA sequence: TGTGCCAGCAGCATGACTAGCGGGGCGACGGGGGAGCAGTACTTC. V and J are TRBV5-4 and TRBJ2-7; 11 bases are a match to TRBD2. Germline V gene sequence: CDR1 SGHNT, CDR2 YYREEE (reference sequence). The J segment lost 7 bases and the V segment lost 4 bases, leaving 10 bases of the junction unmatched. The CDR3 is made up of 15 amino acids.